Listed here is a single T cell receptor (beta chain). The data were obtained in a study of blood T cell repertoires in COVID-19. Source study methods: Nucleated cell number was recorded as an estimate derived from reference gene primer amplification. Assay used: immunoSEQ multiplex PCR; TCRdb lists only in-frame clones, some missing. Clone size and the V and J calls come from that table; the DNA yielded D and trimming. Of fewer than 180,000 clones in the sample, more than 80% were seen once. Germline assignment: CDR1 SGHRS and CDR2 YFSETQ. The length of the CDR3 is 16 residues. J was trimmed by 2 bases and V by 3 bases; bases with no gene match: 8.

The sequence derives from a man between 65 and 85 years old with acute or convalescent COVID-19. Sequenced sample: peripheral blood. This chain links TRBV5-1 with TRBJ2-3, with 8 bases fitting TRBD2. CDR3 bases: TGCGCCAGCAGCTCTGTCGCGGGGGGCTTCACAGATACGCAGTATTTT. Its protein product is CASSSVAGGFTDTQYF. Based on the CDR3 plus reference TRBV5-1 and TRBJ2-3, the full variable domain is KAGVTQTPRYLIKTRGQQVTLSCSPISGHRSVSWYQQTPGQGLQFLFEYFSETQRNKGNFPGRFSGRQFSNSRSEMNVSTLELGDSALYLCASSSVAGGFTDTQYFGPGTRLTVL.